Listed below are T cell receptor beta chains from one sample, sequenced in a study of blood T cell repertoires in COVID-19. The assay was immunoSEQ multiplex PCR, and TCRdb's table has in-frame clones only and misses some. The table includes some 260,000 clones, around 89% detected once. The sequenced material came from peripheral blood. Every receptor here comes from a woman aged 40 to 49 who had recovered from COVID-19. The CDR3 runs from the conserved cysteine through the conserved F or W. The D gene is left open where the match is weak. A row's size may be missing; if present it is once, few, many or a size class.

CDR3nt,CDR3aa,d_gene,j_gene,abundance,v_gene
TGTGCCGTGGGGTGGGGCGGGAGTACAGATACGCAGTATTTT,CAVGWGGSTDTQYF,TRBD2,TRBJ2-3,.,TRBV11-2
TGTGCCATCAGTGAGTCGAGAGTCGACGGGGAGCTGTTTTTT,CAISESRVDGELFF,.,TRBJ2-2,.,TRBV10-3
TGTGCCATCAGTGACGGGAGGATGGGTCAGCCCCAGCATTTT,CAISDGRMGQPQHF,.,TRBJ1-5,.,TRBV10-3
TGTGCCTGGAGTGTAACGCGTAGCACAGATACGCAGTATTTT,CAWSVTRSTDTQYF,.,TRBJ2-3,.,TRBV30
TGTGCCAGCAGCTTAAGGACAGGGCGGGAGACCCAGTACTTC,CASSLRTGRETQYF,TRBD1,TRBJ2-5,.,TRBV5-6
TGTGCCAGCAGCCAAGTTCCCGGGGATCAGCCCCAGCATTTT,CASSQVPGDQPQHF,.,TRBJ1-5,.,TRBV3-1/TRBV3-2
TGTGCCAGCACCCCGGACTTTGTGTTTGAGCAGTTCTTC,CASTPDFVFEQFF,.,TRBJ2-1,.,TRBV2
TGTGCCAGCACGCTACAGGGGGCCGGGAACACTGAAGCTTTCTTT,CASTLQGAGNTEAFF,TRBD1,TRBJ1-1,.,TRBV5-5
TGCAGCGCCCCGGAGGTGGCTAGCGGGAGGCAGGAGACCCAGTACTTC,CSAPEVASGRQETQYF,TRBD2,TRBJ2-5,.,TRBV29-1
TGTGCCAGCAGCGTAGGAGGCGGGAGCCCTTACAATGAGCAGTTCTTC,CASSVGGGSPYNEQFF,TRBD2,TRBJ2-1,once,TRBV9
TGCGCCAGCAGCCAACCAAGCGGGAGGAGCACCGGGGAGCTGTTTTTT,CASSQPSGRSTGELFF,TRBD2,TRBJ2-2,once,TRBV4-3
TGTGCCAGCAGTTGGCAGGGGAACTATGGCTACACCTTC,CASSWQGNYGYTF,.,TRBJ1-2,.,TRBV27
TGTGCCTGGAGTGTAGGGACAGGACTTGAAGCTTTCTTT,CAWSVGTGLEAFF,TRBD1,TRBJ1-1,.,TRBV30
TGTGCCAGTAGTATGAGGGGACTAGCGGTCTACAATGAGCAGTTCTTC,CASSMRGLAVYNEQFF,TRBD2,TRBJ2-1,.,TRBV19
TGTGCCTCCGAGGGGGACTATGGCTACACCTTC,CASEGDYGYTF,.,TRBJ1-2,.,TRBV30
TGTGCCAGCAGCCGCGCAACCGGGGAGCTGTTTTTT,CASSRATGELFF,.,TRBJ2-2,.,TRBV7-3
TGTGCCAGCAGCAAAACAGGGGCTGGAAACACCATATATTTT,CASSKTGAGNTIYF,TRBD1,TRBJ1-3,.,TRBV5-6
TGTGCCAGCAGTTACGGGCTAGCGGGAGCCTACGAGCAGTACTTC,CASSYGLAGAYEQYF,TRBD2,TRBJ2-7,many,TRBV6-2/TRBV6-3
TGTGCCAGTAGCCGCCGGACAGGGAACACAGATACGCAGTATTTT,CASSRRTGNTDTQYF,TRBD1,TRBJ2-3,.,TRBV19
TGTGCCAGCAGCCTGGACAGGGGGACTGAAGCTTTCTTT,CASSLDRGTEAFF,TRBD1,TRBJ1-1,.,TRBV5-4
TGTGCCAGCAGGTTCGGAGCCGGGAAGGAAAAACTGTTTTTT,CASRFGAGKEKLFF,.,TRBJ1-4,.,TRBV28
TGTGCCAGCAGCTTTTGGGCCAACCAAGAGACCCAGTACTTC,CASSFWANQETQYF,.,TRBJ2-5,.,TRBV7-2
TGTGCCAGCAGCCCTTGGAGCCGGAGCTCCTACAATGAGCAGTTCTTC,CASSPWSRSSYNEQFF,.,TRBJ2-1,.,TRBV11-3
TGTGCCAGCAGCCCCAGGCGGGGCAATGAGCAGTTCTTC,CASSPRRGNEQFF,.,TRBJ2-1,.,TRBV7-2
TGTGCCACCAGTGACCGGACAGGGCAAGCCCTCCACTTT,CATSDRTGQALHF,TRBD1,TRBJ1-6,.,TRBV24-1
TGTGCCAGCAGTCTGGGACAGACCTACGAGCAGTACTTC,CASSLGQTYEQYF,TRBD1,TRBJ2-7,.,TRBV6-5
TGTGCCACCAGTGATCAGACAGGGGGCAGGCTTGAGACCCAGTACTTC,CATSDQTGGRLETQYF,TRBD1,TRBJ2-5,.,TRBV24-1
TGTGCCAGTAGTAGTGGCGGCACTGAAGCTTTCTTT,CASSSGGTEAFF,.,TRBJ1-1,few,TRBV19
TGCGCCAGCAGGCCGATACCGGGACAGGGTAACAACGAGCAGTACTTC,CASRPIPGQGNNEQYF,TRBD1,TRBJ2-7,.,TRBV23-1
TGTGCCAGCGCACCGGGGGGGATGGACAATCAGCCCCAGCATTTT,CASAPGGMDNQPQHF,.,TRBJ1-5,.,TRBV18
TGTGCCAGTAGCCGGGCAGGGCAGGGCAATCAGCCCCAGCATTTT,CASSRAGQGNQPQHF,.,TRBJ1-5,.,TRBV19
TGTGCCAGCAGTTACTCGCAGGGCCTCGGCTACACCTTC,CASSYSQGLGYTF,.,TRBJ1-2,.,TRBV6-2/TRBV6-3
TGTGCCAGCAGCGGCCCCGGGACTAAAAAGGGCAATGAGCAGTTCTTC,CASSGPGTKKGNEQFF,TRBD2,TRBJ2-1,.,TRBV7-2
TGTGCCAGCAGTTTAACAGGTGGGCCAAATACGCAGTATTTT,CASSLTGGPNTQYF,.,TRBJ2-3,.,TRBV27
TGTGCCAGCAGCTTAGCACCCCGGGGGACAGGGGGCCGCGGCACTGAAGCTTTCTTT,CASSLAPRGTGGRGTEAFF,TRBD1,TRBJ1-1,.,TRBV7-2
TGTGCCAGCAGCCCCGGGTCTAACTATGGCTACACCTTC,CASSPGSNYGYTF,.,TRBJ1-2,.,TRBV7-2
TGTGCCAGCAGTTACCCGGACACCTTGAACACTGAAGCTTTCTTT,CASSYPDTLNTEAFF,.,TRBJ1-1,once,TRBV6-6
TGTGCCAGCAGCCGGGTGGGAAACACCATATATTTT,CASSRVGNTIYF,.,TRBJ1-3,.,TRBV12-3/TRBV12-4
TGCAGCGTTACCCCTCCGACAACACCCTATGGCTACACCTTC,CSVTPPTTPYGYTF,.,TRBJ1-2,.,TRBV29-1
TGTGCCAGCAACCCCCGGGACAGGGCTAAACCCACTGAAGCTTTCTTT,CASNPRDRAKPTEAFF,TRBD1,TRBJ1-1,.,TRBV6-6
TGTGCCAGCAGCTTGGGGGGGGGAAAGGGCACTGAAGCTTTCTTT,CASSLGGGKGTEAFF,.,TRBJ1-1,.,TRBV5-4